Listed below are T cell receptor beta chains from one sample, sequenced in a study of control samples from healthy donors and cancer patients. Libraries were prepared by immunoSEQ multiplex PCR; TCRdb keeps only in-frame clonotypes and omits some of them. The sample lists 150,000 to 200,000 clones, around nine tenths occurring once. The sequenced sample consisted of blood. The receptors here all came from a man aged 25-45 years in good health. Both conserved end residues are part of each CDR3. A D gene is named only where the DNA matches it firmly. Some rows mark clone size as missing; the rest say once, few, many or name a class of expanded clone.

clone_size,d_call,cdr3_length,j_call,v_call,cdr3_nt,cdr3_aa
few,-,14,TRBJ1-2,TRBV10-3,TGTGCCATCAAAGGGGGAAGGGTTAACTATGGCTACACCTTC,CAIKGGRVNYGYTF
-,TRBD1,17,TRBJ2-3,TRBV7-8,TGTGCCAGCAGCAGTATCACCGGGACAGACCTAACAGATACGCAGTATTTT,CASSSITGTDLTDTQYF
-,-,15,TRBJ1-1,TRBV28,TGTGCCAGCAGTACCTCGGGTGTCCAGGACACTGAAGCTTTCTTT,CASSTSGVQDTEAFF
once,-,12,TRBJ1-2,TRBV29-1,TGCAGCGTCGATGGGCAGGGGAATGGCTACACCTTC,CSVDGQGNGYTF
-,TRBD2,13,TRBJ2-3,TRBV10-3,TGTGCCAGCGGACTAGCGGGATACCCTACGCAGTATTTT,CASGLAGYPTQYF
-,-,14,TRBJ1-6,TRBV18,TGTGCCAGCTCACTCGGAAGGGGTACTTCACCCCTCCACTTT,CASSLGRGTSPLHF
-,-,12,TRBJ2-1,TRBV6-6,TGTGCCAGCAGTTCCGGACGAAATGAGCAGTTCTTC,CASSSGRNEQFF
-,TRBD2,17,TRBJ2-2,TRBV7-6,TGTGCCAGCAGCGCACAGCGGGAGGGCCTGAGAACCGGGGAGCTGTTTTTT,CASSAQREGLRTGELFF
-,-,13,TRBJ2-1,TRBV20-1,TGCAGTGCTAGTGGGGACTCCTACAATGAGCAGTTCTTC,CSASGDSYNEQFF
-,-,14,TRBJ1-2,TRBV7-3,TGTGCCAGCAGCGGAAGGACAGCTTTTTATGGCTACACCTTC,CASSGRTAFYGYTF
-,TRBD2,16,TRBJ2-3,TRBV7-2,TGTGCCAGCAGCTTAGTAGCGGGAGCGGGGGCAGATACGCAGTATTTT,CASSLVAGAGADTQYF
-,-,16,TRBJ2-1,TRBV28,TGTGCCAGCAGTCCCCCTGGGGGAGTGGGGTACAATGAGCAGTTCTTC,CASSPPGGVGYNEQFF
-,-,15,TRBJ2-2,TRBV6-1,TGTGCCAGCAGTGAACTAAGTTGGACCTCCGGGGAGCTGTTTTTT,CASSELSWTSGELFF
once,TRBD2,15,TRBJ2-7,TRBV5-1,TGCGCCAGCAGCCCCGGGCGGACTAGCGGGACCGAGCAGTACTTC,CASSPGRTSGTEQYF
-,-,13,TRBJ1-3,TRBV18,TGTGCCAGCTCACAGGGGTCTGGAAACACCATATATTTT,CASSQGSGNTIYF
-,-,12,TRBJ2-1,TRBV29-1,TGCAGCGTTCCGGGACCATACAATGAGCAGTTCTTC,CSVPGPYNEQFF
-,-,10,TRBJ1-2,TRBV6-5,TGTGCCAGCAGGGAGGAAGGCTACACCTTC,CASREEGYTF
-,TRBD2,14,TRBJ2-1,TRBV6-5,TGTGCCAGCAGGAGGGCGGGAGGTCCCAATGAGCAGTTCTTC,CASRRAGGPNEQFF
-,-,15,TRBJ2-1,TRBV24-1,TGTGCCACCAGTGATTTGGGGCGGGACTACAATGAGCAGTTCTTC,CATSDLGRDYNEQFF
-,-,12,TRBJ2-7,TRBV3-1/TRBV3-2,TGTGCCAGCGGCTCATCCTCCTACGAGCAGTACTTC,CASGSSSYEQYF
-,-,18,TRBJ2-1,TRBV18,TGTGCCAGCTCACCACGGGTAGCCGGACTCGCGATAAACAATGAGCAGTTCTTC,CASSPRVAGLAINNEQFF
-,-,17,TRBJ2-4,TRBV28,TGTGCCAGCAGTCTGATGGGGCGAATGGGGAGAGAGGGCATTCAGTACTTC,CASSLMGRMGREGIQYF
-,-,14,TRBJ2-3,TRBV19,TGTGCCAGTAGTATACGCAGCGGGACAGATACGCAGTATTTT,CASSIRSGTDTQYF
-,-,10,TRBJ2-1,TRBV19,TGTGCCAGCGGGTACAATGAGCAGTTCTTC,CASGYNEQFF
-,-,16,TRBJ1-3,TRBV7-6,TGTGCCAGCAGCTCCGCGGGGGCAACGATCGGAAACACCATATATTTT,CASSSAGATIGNTIYF
-,-,15,TRBJ1-5,TRBV6-4,TGTGCCAGCAGTGACGAAAGGTGTAGCAATCAGCCCCAGCATTTT,CASSDERCSNQPQHF
-,-,16,TRBJ2-3,TRBV7-3,TGTGCCAGCAGCACCTCCTCGGTAGGGGGCACAGATACGCAGTATTTT,CASSTSSVGGTDTQYF
-,-,18,TRBJ1-2,TRBV11-2,TGTGCCAGCAGCTTAAATCCCTCCGGGGGCTTTAGAAACTATGGCTACACCTTC,CASSLNPSGGFRNYGYTF
once,-,11,TRBJ2-7,TRBV3-1/TRBV3-2,TGTGCCAGCAGCCAAGGGATGGAGCAGTACTTC,CASSQGMEQYF
-,-,14,TRBJ2-3,TRBV6-2/TRBV6-3,TGTGCCAGCAGTGTAAAGAAGGTTGTAGATACGCAGTATTTT,CASSVKKVVDTQYF
-,TRBD2,14,TRBJ2-3,TRBV2,TGTGCCAGCAGTGAAAGCGGGATCTCAGATACGCAGTATTTT,CASSESGISDTQYF
few,-,13,TRBJ1-5,TRBV29-1,TGCAGCGCTGGCGGGGTCGGCAATCAGCCCCAGCATTTT,CSAGGVGNQPQHF
-,-,13,TRBJ2-2,TRBV28,TGTGCCAGCGGTCAGACGAACACCGGGGAGCTGTTTTTT,CASGQTNTGELFF
-,TRBD2,15,TRBJ2-2,TRBV6-5,TGTGCCAGCAGAGGACTAGCGGGGAACACCGGGGAGCTGTTTTTT,CASRGLAGNTGELFF
-,TRBD1,15,TRBJ1-1,TRBV5-1,TGCGCCAGCAGCTTGCAGGGGGGCCGGGGCACTGAAGCTTTCTTT,CASSLQGGRGTEAFF
-,TRBD2,16,TRBJ2-1,TRBV5-4,TGTGCCAGCAGCTTGGGAGGGACTAGCGGGAGATCTGAGCAGTTCTTC,CASSLGGTSGRSEQFF
-,-,15,TRBJ1-1,TRBV19,TGTGCCAGTAGTATAGTGGGGGTGGAGGCCACTGAAGCTTTCTTT,CASSIVGVEATEAFF
-,-,12,TRBJ2-1,TRBV11-1,TGTGCCAGCAGCCGAGGGTACAATGAGCAGTTCTTC,CASSRGYNEQFF
-,-,12,TRBJ1-2,TRBV7-6,TGTGCCAGCAGCCCGCAGGGCTATGGCTACACCTTC,CASSPQGYGYTF
once,-,16,TRBJ1-1,TRBV9,TGTGCCAGCGGCAGGGAGGACGGTCTAATGAACACTGAAGCTTTCTTT,CASGREDGLMNTEAFF
-,-,15,TRBJ1-3,TRBV11-2,TGTGCCAGCAGCTTAGATCCGAGCTCTGGAAACACCATATATTTT,CASSLDPSSGNTIYF
-,-,13,TRBJ2-7,TRBV12-3/TRBV12-4,TGTGCCAGCAGTTTTGGCAGGGCCTACGAGCAGTACTTC,CASSFGRAYEQYF
-,TRBD1,15,TRBJ1-5,TRBV4-3,TGCGCCAGCAGCCTGGGCGGCCAGGGGGCAGGGCCCCAGCATTTT,CASSLGGQGAGPQHF
-,-,16,TRBJ2-5,TRBV3-1/TRBV3-2,TGTGCCAGCAGCCAAGGAAGGCTAGCGCCGAAAGAGACCCAGTACTTC,CASSQGRLAPKETQYF
-,-,12,TRBJ2-7,TRBV11-2,TGTGCCAGCAGCCCCACGATGTATGAGCAGTACTTC,CASSPTMYEQYF
-,-,14,TRBJ2-7,TRBV7-2,TGTGCCAGCAGCTTGGACGGTAGCTCCTACGAGCAGTACTTC,CASSLDGSSYEQYF
-,-,13,TRBJ2-7,TRBV12-3/TRBV12-4,TGTGCCAGCAGTTTATTGGAAGGCTACGAGCAGTACTTC,CASSLLEGYEQYF
-,-,12,TRBJ2-5,TRBV7-2,TGTGCCAGCAGTCCGTTCTCTGGGACCCAGTACTTC,CASSPFSGTQYF